This T cell receptor (beta chain) was identified in a study of cytomegalovirus exposure and HLA in healthy donors. Study-level points and caveats: A later analysis linked a missense DCLRE1C variant to TCR beta V- and J-gene trimming.

With regard to this clone: Its antigen is not known.

PCR primers comprised 60 Vbeta and 13 Jbeta primers. The method was immunoSEQ multiplex PCR; TCRdb's version includes in-frame clones alone and lacks a portion of them. The table shows fewer than 55,000 clones, with about 60% occurring only once. The CDR3 consists of 13 residues. V lost 4 bases and J lost 2, with 9 bases in between. The germline gives CDR1 MGHRA, CDR2 YSYEKL. Sequencing input: PBMCs. The TCR sequence derives from a man in his 60s in good health and CMV-seropositive. The chain is built from TRBV4-1 and TRBJ2-7; D might be TRBD1 (5 bases). Written as DNA, the CDR3 is TGCGCCAGCAGCCTCGACAGAGCCTACGAGCAGTACTTC. The encoded protein is CASSLDRAYEQYF.